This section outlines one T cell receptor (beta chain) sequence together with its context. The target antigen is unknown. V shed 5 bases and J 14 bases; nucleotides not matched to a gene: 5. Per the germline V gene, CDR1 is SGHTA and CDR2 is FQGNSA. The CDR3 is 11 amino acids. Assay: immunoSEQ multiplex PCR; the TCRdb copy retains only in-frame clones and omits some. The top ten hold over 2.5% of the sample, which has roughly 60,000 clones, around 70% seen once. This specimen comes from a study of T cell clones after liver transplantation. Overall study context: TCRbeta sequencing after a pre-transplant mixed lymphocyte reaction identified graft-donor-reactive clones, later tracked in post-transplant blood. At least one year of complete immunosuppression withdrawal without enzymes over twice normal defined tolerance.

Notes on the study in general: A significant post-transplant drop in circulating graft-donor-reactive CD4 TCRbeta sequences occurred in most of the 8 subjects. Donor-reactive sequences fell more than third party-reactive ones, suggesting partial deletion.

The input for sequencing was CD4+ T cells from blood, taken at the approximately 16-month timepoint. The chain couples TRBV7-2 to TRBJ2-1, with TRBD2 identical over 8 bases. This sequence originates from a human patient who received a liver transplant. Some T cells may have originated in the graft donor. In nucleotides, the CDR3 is TGTGCCAGCAGCCCGACTAGCGAGGAGTTCTTC. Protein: CASSPTSEEFF.